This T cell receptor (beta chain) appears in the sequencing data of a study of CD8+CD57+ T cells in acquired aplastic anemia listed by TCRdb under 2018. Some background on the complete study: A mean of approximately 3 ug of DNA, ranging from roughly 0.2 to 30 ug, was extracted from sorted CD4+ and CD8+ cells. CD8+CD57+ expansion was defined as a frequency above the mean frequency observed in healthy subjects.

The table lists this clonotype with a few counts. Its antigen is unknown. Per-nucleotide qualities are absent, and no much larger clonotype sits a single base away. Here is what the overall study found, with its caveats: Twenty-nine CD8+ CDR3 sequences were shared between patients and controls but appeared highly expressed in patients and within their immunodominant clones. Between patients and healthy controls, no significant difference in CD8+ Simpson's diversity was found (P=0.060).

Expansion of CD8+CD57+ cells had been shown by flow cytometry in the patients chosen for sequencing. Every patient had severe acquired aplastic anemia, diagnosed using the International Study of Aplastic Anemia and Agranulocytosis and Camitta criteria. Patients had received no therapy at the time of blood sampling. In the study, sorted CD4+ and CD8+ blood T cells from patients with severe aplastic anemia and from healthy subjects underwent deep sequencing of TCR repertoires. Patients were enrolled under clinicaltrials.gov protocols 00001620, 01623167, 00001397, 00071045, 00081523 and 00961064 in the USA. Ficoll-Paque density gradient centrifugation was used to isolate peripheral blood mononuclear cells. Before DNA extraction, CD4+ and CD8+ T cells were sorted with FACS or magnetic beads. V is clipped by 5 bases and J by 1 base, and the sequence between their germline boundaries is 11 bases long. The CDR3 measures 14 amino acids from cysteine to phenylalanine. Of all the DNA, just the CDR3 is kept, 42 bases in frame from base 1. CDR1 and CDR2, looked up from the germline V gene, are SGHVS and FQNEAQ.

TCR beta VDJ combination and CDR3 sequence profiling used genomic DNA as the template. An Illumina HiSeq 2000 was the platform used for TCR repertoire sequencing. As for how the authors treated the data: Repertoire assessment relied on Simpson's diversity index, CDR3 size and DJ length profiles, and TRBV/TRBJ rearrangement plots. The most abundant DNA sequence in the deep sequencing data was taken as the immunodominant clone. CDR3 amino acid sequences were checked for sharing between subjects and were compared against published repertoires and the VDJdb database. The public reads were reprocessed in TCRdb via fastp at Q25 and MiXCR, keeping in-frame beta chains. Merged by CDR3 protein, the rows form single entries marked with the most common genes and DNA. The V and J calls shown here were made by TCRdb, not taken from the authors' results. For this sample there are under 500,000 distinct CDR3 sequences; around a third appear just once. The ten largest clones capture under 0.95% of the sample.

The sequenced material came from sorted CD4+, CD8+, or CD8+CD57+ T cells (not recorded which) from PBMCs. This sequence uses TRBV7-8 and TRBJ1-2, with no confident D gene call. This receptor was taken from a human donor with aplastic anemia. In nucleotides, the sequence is TGTGCCAGCAGCCCCACGTTCCGTAACTATGGCTACACCTTC. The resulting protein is CASSPTFRNYGYTF.